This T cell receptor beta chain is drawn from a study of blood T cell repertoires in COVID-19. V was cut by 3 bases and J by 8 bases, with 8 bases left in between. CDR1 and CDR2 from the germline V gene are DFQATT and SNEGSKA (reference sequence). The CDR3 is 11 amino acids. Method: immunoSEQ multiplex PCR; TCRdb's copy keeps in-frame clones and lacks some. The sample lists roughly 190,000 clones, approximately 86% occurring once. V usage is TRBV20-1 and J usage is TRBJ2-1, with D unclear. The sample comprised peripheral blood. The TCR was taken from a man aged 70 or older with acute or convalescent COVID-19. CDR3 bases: TGCAGTGCTAGTAGAGGCTATGAGCAGTTCTTC. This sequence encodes CSASRGYEQFF.